A selection of T cell receptor beta chains follows, all from one sample in a study of blood T cell repertoires in COVID-19. This table comes from immunoSEQ multiplex PCR, and its TCRdb copy is limited to in-frame clones, with some not included. The sample holds approximately 290,000 clones; roughly 84% are singletons and the top ten take 15% to 19%. The sequencing input was peripheral blood. These receptors all stem from a person between 65 and 79 years old with COVID-19, enrolled during active disease. Each CDR3 is given with its conserved first and last residue. D genes are given only for firm matches. Not all rows give a size; the values are once, few, many and, for expanded clones, a class.

>-|TRBV19|TRBJ2-7|TRBD1
TGTGCCAGTAGGGACCGGGACAGGGGGACCTACGAGCAGTACTTC
CASRDRDRGTYEQYF
>-|TRBV5-4|TRBJ2-1|TRBD2
TGTGCCAGCAGCTTGCAGCGGGAGGTCGGGAATGAGCAGTTCTTC
CASSLQREVGNEQFF
>-|TRBV9|TRBJ2-1|TRBD1
TGTGCCAGCAGTTATTCCGGGACAGATGCCAATGAGCAGTTCTTC
CASSYSGTDANEQFF
>-|TRBV5-1|TRBJ1-4|-
TGCGCCAGCAGCTTAATACAGGGTAGTGAAAAACTGTTTTTT
CASSLIQGSEKLFF
>-|TRBV3-1/TRBV3-2|TRBJ1-6|-
TGTGCCAGCAGCGGCGGACTCCGGGGTTATTCACCCCTCCACTTT
CASSGGLRGYSPLHF
>-|TRBV7-2|TRBJ2-2|-
TGTGCCAGCAGCCGGGGTTTTGGTAGAAACACCGGGGAGCTGTTTTTT
CASSRGFGRNTGELFF
>-|TRBV7-9|TRBJ1-3|-
TGTGCCAGCAGCCCCCGCGCAGGGTTCTCTGGAAACACCATATATTTT
CASSPRAGFSGNTIYF
>-|TRBV3-1/TRBV3-2|TRBJ1-1|TRBD1
TGTGCCAGCAGCCAAGACGGGACAGGCAAATTGAGGGGGGCTTTCTTT
CASSQDGTGKLRGAFF
>-|TRBV27|TRBJ2-7|-
TGTGCCAGCAGTTCTGCTTTTAGGCAGTACTTC
CASSSAFRQYF
>-|TRBV19|TRBJ1-5|-
TGTGCCAGTAGTATCAGGGGAAATCAGCCCCAGCATTTT
CASSIRGNQPQHF
>few|TRBV6-2/TRBV6-3|TRBJ2-1|-
TGTGCCAGCAGTTACCAGTCACGCGGTGAGCAGTTCTTC
CASSYQSRGEQFF
>-|TRBV2|TRBJ2-3|-
TGTGCCAGCACCAGGAGGCAGGCTAGCACAGATACGCAGTATTTT
CASTRRQASTDTQYF
>-|TRBV28|TRBJ1-5|TRBD1
TGTGCCAGCAGTTTATGGGACAGGGGTATTTGGCAGCCCCAGCATTTT
CASSLWDRGIWQPQHF
>-|TRBV28|TRBJ2-5|TRBD1
TGTGCCAGCAGTTCCTACGAACAGGGGCAAGAGACCCAGTACTTC
CASSSYEQGQETQYF
>few|TRBV6-2/TRBV6-3|TRBJ2-1|-
TGTGCCAGCAGTGACTCCGATTCGATGGGAGGCAATGAGCAGTTCTTC
CASSDSDSMGGNEQFF
>-|TRBV7-8|TRBJ2-7|-
TGTGCCAGCAGCGTCGGACTTTACGAGCAGTACTTC
CASSVGLYEQYF
>-|TRBV5-1|TRBJ2-2|-
TGCGCCAGCAGCCCCACACACCAACGGGCCGGGGAGCTGTTTTTT
CASSPTHQRAGELFF
>-|TRBV6-2/TRBV6-3|TRBJ2-7|-
TGTGCCAGCAGTTACTCGATCCGGGGACAAATTACCTACGAGCAGTACTTC
CASSYSIRGQITYEQYF
>few|TRBV6-5|TRBJ2-5|-
TGTGCCAGCAGTTCAACTAGAAATCCCCGAGAGACCCAGTACTTC
CASSSTRNPRETQYF
>few|TRBV20-1|TRBJ2-5|-
TGCAGTGCTAGTCTCATAGGACAGAGACAAGAGACCCAGTACTTC
CSASLIGQRQETQYF
>-|TRBV3-1/TRBV3-2|TRBJ2-6|TRBD1
TGTGCCAGCAGCCAAGGTGGAGTGACAGGGGGCTCTGGGGCCAACGTCCTGACTTTC
CASSQGGVTGGSGANVLTF
>-|TRBV6-2/TRBV6-3|TRBJ1-2|-
TGTGCCAGCAGTGACCCGACAACTGGCTACACCTTC
CASSDPTTGYTF
>-|TRBV20-1|TRBJ1-1|TRBD1
TGCAGTGCTGGACAGGAGACTGAAGCTTTCTTT
CSAGQETEAFF
>-|TRBV30|TRBJ2-2|TRBD2
TGTGCCTGGAATGGCGGGGGAGGGAACACCGGGGAGCTGTTTTTT
CAWNGGGGNTGELFF
>-|TRBV9|TRBJ1-2|TRBD1
TGTGCCAGCACCAAAAGGGACAGGGGAAACTATGGCTACACCTTC
CASTKRDRGNYGYTF
>-|TRBV18|TRBJ2-3|-
TGTGCCAGCTCACCAGGGCAGAAAACAGATACGCAGTATTTT
CASSPGQKTDTQYF
>few|TRBV19|TRBJ1-5|TRBD1
TGTGCCAGTACCGGGCCAGGGACAGGGAGCAATCAGCCCCAGCATTTT
CASTGPGTGSNQPQHF
>-|TRBV27|TRBJ1-1|-
TGTGCCAGCAGTTTAAAGCGGTCGGCTGAAGCTTTCTTT
CASSLKRSAEAFF
>-|TRBV7-8|TRBJ1-5|TRBD1
TGTGCCAGCAGTTATGGGACAGGGGATCAGCCCCAGCATTTT
CASSYGTGDQPQHF
>-|TRBV6-2/TRBV6-3|TRBJ2-5|-
TGTGCCAGCAGTTCTTGGACAAAAGAGACCCAGTACTTC
CASSSWTKETQYF
>-|TRBV7-9|TRBJ1-2|TRBD1
TGTGCCAGCAGCTTTCCCGGACAGGGATACGGCTACACCTTC
CASSFPGQGYGYTF
>-|TRBV6-2/TRBV6-3|TRBJ1-5|-
TGTGCCAGCAGTTACTCGTCCGGGATTCTTCCCCAAGTTGGCAATCAGCCCCAGCATTTT
CASSYSSGILPQVGNQPQHF
>-|TRBV7-9|TRBJ1-2|-
TGTGCCAGCAGCTTAGGACAGATCTATGGCTACACCTTC
CASSLGQIYGYTF
>-|TRBV10-3|TRBJ2-7|TRBD2
TGTGCCATCAGTGAGTCGGGGGGGGGCTACGAGCAGTACTTC
CAISESGGGYEQYF
>-|TRBV9|TRBJ2-2|-
TGTGCCAGCAGCGTAGACGGGGATGACACCGGGGAGCTGTTTTTT
CASSVDGDDTGELFF
>-|TRBV11-2|TRBJ2-1|TRBD2
TGTGCCAGCAGCTTAGGACTAGCGGACAATGAGCAGTTCTTC
CASSLGLADNEQFF
>-|TRBV7-7|TRBJ2-3|TRBD2
TGTGCCAGCAGCCAAGGTAGCGGGGGAACAGATACGCAGTATTTT
CASSQGSGGTDTQYF
>few|TRBV4-3|TRBJ1-5|-
TGCGCCAGCAGCCAAGGCGTAGACAATCAGCCCCAGCATTTT
CASSQGVDNQPQHF
>-|TRBV2|TRBJ1-5|-
TGTGCCAGCAGTGATGTGGACAGTAATCAGCCCCAGCATTTT
CASSDVDSNQPQHF
>-|TRBV7-2|TRBJ2-2|-
TGTGCCAGCAGCTTATTTTTACAGGTCCCCGGGGAGCTGTTTTTT
CASSLFLQVPGELFF
>-|TRBV5-5|TRBJ1-2|TRBD1
TGTGCCAGCAGCTTTCAGGGGGAATCCTATGGCTACACCTTC
CASSFQGESYGYTF
>-|TRBV20-1|TRBJ2-3|-
TGCAGTGCTAGAGCGGGGGTAACGCAGTATTTT
CSARAGVTQYF
>few|TRBV3-1/TRBV3-2|TRBJ2-7|TRBD2
TGTGCCAGCAGCCAAGTCCCAAGCGGGAGTCTGGTGCAGTACTTC
CASSQVPSGSLVQYF
>few|TRBV3-1/TRBV3-2|TRBJ2-7|TRBD1
TGTGCCAGCAGCCAAGTGATAACAGGGGCCGAGCAGTACTTC
CASSQVITGAEQYF
>-|TRBV9|TRBJ1-5|-
TGTGCCAGCAGCGGGACTGATAGCAATCAGCCCCAGCATTTT
CASSGTDSNQPQHF
>few|TRBV7-2|TRBJ2-1|-
TGTGCCAGCAGCTTTTGGGGGGGGGCAAGTGAGCAGTTCTTC
CASSFWGGASEQFF
>-|TRBV5-1|TRBJ2-7|TRBD1
TGCGCCAGCAGCTTGGCCAGGGGACAGGGAGGCTACGAGCAGTACTTC
CASSLARGQGGYEQYF
>-|TRBV6-5|TRBJ1-6|-
TGTGCCAGCGGGGTGGGGGCGGATAATTCACCCCTCCACTTT
CASGVGADNSPLHF